A selection of T cell receptor beta chains follows, all from one sample in a study of T cells in localized non-small cell lung cancer. Some clones are missing from TCRdb's copy, which holds only in-frame ones; the method was immunoSEQ multiplex PCR. This sample carries about 24,000 clones, 92% of them seen once, and the ten largest clones take approximately 16%. Source: peripheral blood, taken before any cancer treatment. These receptors were taken from a man aged 35 to 69 with stage III squamous cell lung carcinoma. Each CDR3 is given with its conserved first and last residue. D genes are given only for firm matches. Where a row states a size, it is once, few, many or the class of an expanded clone; other rows omit it.

j_call d_call v_call clone_size cdr3_nt cdr3_aa
TRBJ2-4 TRBD1 TRBV18 . TGTGCCAGCTCACCGACCGTAGACAGGGGAAACATTCAGTACTTC CASSPTVDRGNIQYF
TRBJ2-3 . TRBV2 . TGTGCCAGCAACAGTTGGGGGAGACGACCTAGCACAGATACGCAGTATTTT CASNSWGRRPSTDTQYF
TRBJ1-1 TRBD1 TRBV30 . TGTGCCTCGTACAGGGGGCGCGACACTGAAGCTTTCTTT CASYRGRDTEAFF
TRBJ2-7 . TRBV29-1 . TGCAGCGTTGAATCAACAGGGTTCGACGAGCAGTACTTC CSVESTGFDEQYF
TRBJ1-3 . TRBV20-1 . TGCAGTGCTGCTGGAAACACCATATATTTT CSAAGNTIYF
TRBJ2-7 . TRBV28 . TGTGCCAGCAAACCGGGACAAGAGGGGGAGCAGTACTTC CASKPGQEGEQYF
TRBJ1-1 . TRBV5-5 . TGTGCCAGCAGCTCCCATTTATCGAACACTGAAGCTTTCTTT CASSSHLSNTEAFF
TRBJ2-7 . TRBV7-8 once TGTGCCAGCAGCTTAGAGAGGTCCACCCCCCAGAAATACTTC CASSLERSTPQKYF
TRBJ2-7 . TRBV28 . TGTGCCAGCAGTCGCGACTCCGTCTCCTACGAGCAGTACTTC CASSRDSVSYEQYF
TRBJ2-2 . TRBV5-1 . TGCGCCAGCAGGGACGGGGCTTCCGGGGAGCTGTTTTTT CASRDGASGELFF
TRBJ2-7 TRBD2 TRBV2 . TGTGCCAGCAGCCACGAGGGGACTAGCTCCTACGAGCAGTACTTC CASSHEGTSSYEQYF